The clone carrying this TCR beta chain was counted between two and nine times. Its specificity is not known. PCR involved 60 Vbeta and 13 Jbeta primers. The table came from immunoSEQ multiplex PCR; TCRdb's copy has only in-frame clones and leaves some out. The sample comprises nearly 110,000 clones, approximately 80% of which are singletons, and approximately 4.2% rests with the top ten. The data belong to a study of cytomegalovirus exposure and HLA in healthy donors. Overall study findings and caveats: The study designated about 160 TCR beta chains cytomegalovirus-associated.

The V end lost 5 bases, the J end lost 2 bases, and 8 bases lay between the germline ends. Germline V gene data show CDR1 as MNHEY and CDR2 as SVGAGI. The CDR3 runs 13 residues. The sequence derives from a male donor in good health and CMV-seronegative. The sequencing input was PBMCs. The chain uses TRBV6-5 and TRBJ2-3, with D possibly matching TRBD2 (5 bases). The DNA of the CDR3 is TGTGCCAGCAGTACGCGGGCCACAGATACGCAGTATTTT. It codes for CASSTRATDTQYF.